The clone carrying this TCR beta chain was picked up one time. Its antigen remains unknown. The time point here: baseline pretreatment blood. The treatment: 15 Gy SBRT to primary tumor, nephrectomy 4 weeks later. The tumor was a clear cell renal cell carcinoma. This entry comes from a study of radiation and T cells in renal cell carcinoma. At the level of the study: Nephrectomy followed 15 Gy stereotactic body radiation by 4 weeks.

The protocol was immunoSEQ multiplex PCR, while the TCRdb copy is restricted to in-frame clones and leaves out a portion. The sample contains approximately 140,000 clones, less than 90% of which appear only once. Study-wide results and limits: Pretreatment tumor biopsies were lacking, so baseline clonotypes are unknown. Top tumor clonotypes rose in blood 2 weeks post-radiation, then contracted.

Trimming shortened V by 1 base and J by 2 bases, and 12 bases separated the two germline ends. Looked up from germline, CDR1 is GTSNPN and CDR2 is SVGIG (reference sequence). The length of the CDR3 is 14 residues. The chain couples TRBV30 to TRBJ2-7; D may be TRBD1 or TRBD2 (6 bases each). The sequence came from a woman aged 45-65 years with renal cell carcinoma. The sequencing used blood, collected from a patient whose treatment included radiotherapy and nephrectomy. CDR3 region: CAWSGRGGTYEQYF. CDR3 nucleotides: TGTGCCTGGAGTGGTCGAGGGGGGACCTACGAGCAGTACTTC.